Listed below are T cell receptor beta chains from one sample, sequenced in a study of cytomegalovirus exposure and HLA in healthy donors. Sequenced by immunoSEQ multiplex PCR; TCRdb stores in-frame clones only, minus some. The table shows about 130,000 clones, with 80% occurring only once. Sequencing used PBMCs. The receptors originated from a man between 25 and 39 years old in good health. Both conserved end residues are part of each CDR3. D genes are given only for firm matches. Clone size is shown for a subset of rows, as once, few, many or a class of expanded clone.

DNA: TGCGCCAGCAGCTCCGGACAGTCTGGGGCCAACGTCCTGACTTTC
CDR3: CASSSGQSGANVLTF
size: .
V: TRBV5-1
D: .
length: 15
J: TRBJ2-6

DNA: TGTGCCAGCAGTTTAGGGACAGGGATAAAAACTGAAGCTTTCTTT
CDR3: CASSLGTGIKTEAFF
size: .
V: TRBV28
D: TRBD1
length: 15
J: TRBJ1-1

DNA: TGCAGCGTCGCCACCTCCGGGACTAGTGGCGATGAGCAGTTCTTC
CDR3: CSVATSGTSGDEQFF
size: .
V: TRBV29-1
D: TRBD2
length: 15
J: TRBJ2-1

DNA: TGTGCCTCCCCAGATGGGCCGCAGTACTTC
CDR3: CASPDGPQYF
size: .
V: TRBV30
D: .
length: 10
J: TRBJ2-7

DNA: TGTGCCAGTAGTATAGGGCAGGGTTACGAGCAGTACTTC
CDR3: CASSIGQGYEQYF
size: few
V: TRBV19
D: .
length: 13
J: TRBJ2-7

DNA: TGTGCCAGCAGTTTTCAGGGGGCTGGAAACACCATATATTTT
CDR3: CASSFQGAGNTIYF
size: .
V: TRBV5-4
D: TRBD1
length: 14
J: TRBJ1-3

DNA: TGTGCCACCAGCAGATACGCCGGGACACCTTACAATGAGCAGTTCTTC
CDR3: CATSRYAGTPYNEQFF
size: .
V: TRBV15
D: .
length: 16
J: TRBJ2-1

DNA: TGTGCCAGCAGTGGTACGAACACCGGGGAGCTGTTTTTT
CDR3: CASSGTNTGELFF
size: .
V: TRBV6-4
D: .
length: 13
J: TRBJ2-2

DNA: TGTGCCAGCGGCGCTGGGACTCTCGAGTCCTACAATGAGCAGTTCTTC
CDR3: CASGAGTLESYNEQFF
size: .
V: TRBV9
D: .
length: 16
J: TRBJ2-1

DNA: TGTGCCATAAGGGGACTAGCCCCCCAAGAGACCCAGTACTTC
CDR3: CAIRGLAPQETQYF
size: .
V: TRBV19
D: TRBD2
length: 14
J: TRBJ2-5

DNA: TGTGCCAGTAGTATACTAGTGGATAGCAATCAGCCCCAGCATTTT
CDR3: CASSILVDSNQPQHF
size: medium-sized
V: TRBV19
D: .
length: 15
J: TRBJ1-5

DNA: TGTGCCAGCAGCCCGAGGCGGGATACGCAGTATTTT
CDR3: CASSPRRDTQYF
size: once
V: TRBV7-2
D: .
length: 12
J: TRBJ2-3

DNA: TGTGCCAGCAGCCAAATGACAGATGGCTACGAGCAGTACTTC
CDR3: CASSQMTDGYEQYF
size: .
V: TRBV14
D: .
length: 14
J: TRBJ2-7

DNA: TGTGCCAGCAGCGTCTACGGGACACCCACCGGGGAGCTGTTTTTT
CDR3: CASSVYGTPTGELFF
size: .
V: TRBV7-9
D: .
length: 15
J: TRBJ2-2

DNA: TGTGCCACAGGACAGGGGGGCCTACGGAACACTGAAGCTTTCTTT
CDR3: CATGQGGLRNTEAFF
size: .
V: TRBV2
D: TRBD1
length: 15
J: TRBJ1-1

DNA: TGCAGCGTTCCGGGACAGGGTTTAGATGGCTACACCTTC
CDR3: CSVPGQGLDGYTF
size: .
V: TRBV29-1
D: TRBD1
length: 13
J: TRBJ1-2

DNA: TGTGCCAGCAGCGTAACCCGGCTAGGAACCGGGGAGCTGTTTTTT
CDR3: CASSVTRLGTGELFF
size: once
V: TRBV9
D: .
length: 15
J: TRBJ2-2

DNA: TGCGCCAGCAGCCAAGATCTGTGGGGAGGGCCAGACAATGAGCAGTTCTTC
CDR3: CASSQDLWGGPDNEQFF
size: .
V: TRBV4-3
D: TRBD2
length: 17
J: TRBJ2-1

DNA: TGTGCCAGCAGTTTAGCAGGACTAGCGGGGTACAATGAGCAGTTCTTC
CDR3: CASSLAGLAGYNEQFF
size: few
V: TRBV28
D: TRBD2
length: 16
J: TRBJ2-1

DNA: TGCGCCAGCAGCTTGAACGGGGGTAACACTGAAGCTTTCTTT
CDR3: CASSLNGGNTEAFF
size: .
V: TRBV5-1
D: .
length: 14
J: TRBJ1-1

DNA: TGTGCCAGCAGTTTCGGAAGGGGCTCCTACAATGAGCAGTTCTTC
CDR3: CASSFGRGSYNEQFF
size: .
V: TRBV6-6
D: .
length: 15
J: TRBJ2-1

DNA: TGTGCCAGCAGTATATACAGGAATCAGCCCCAGCATTTT
CDR3: CASSIYRNQPQHF
size: .
V: TRBV6-5
D: .
length: 13
J: TRBJ1-5

DNA: TGTGCCAGCAGCTACGGACAGGAAGCTTTCTTT
CDR3: CASSYGQEAFF
size: .
V: TRBV7-8
D: .
length: 11
J: TRBJ1-1

DNA: TGTGCCAGCAGCTTAGTACAGGGGGGGAGTGAAGCTTTCTTT
CDR3: CASSLVQGGSEAFF
size: .
V: TRBV11-3
D: TRBD1
length: 14
J: TRBJ1-1

DNA: TGTGCCAGCTCACCACTTAGACTAGCGGGAACCCTGCGGGAGACCCAGTACTTC
CDR3: CASSPLRLAGTLRETQYF
size: .
V: TRBV18
D: TRBD2
length: 18
J: TRBJ2-5

DNA: TGTGCCAGCAGCAGACCACAGGGTAACTATGGCTACACCTTC
CDR3: CASSRPQGNYGYTF
size: .
V: TRBV7-9
D: .
length: 14
J: TRBJ1-2

DNA: TGTGCCAGCAGTCTAGGGGCAGAGGCGCCGAGGAAACTGTTTTTT
CDR3: CASSLGAEAPRKLFF
size: .
V: TRBV28
D: .
length: 15
J: TRBJ1-4

DNA: TGTGCCAGCAGTTTATCCCTAGCGGGGGGCGAGCAGTACTTC
CDR3: CASSLSLAGGEQYF
size: .
V: TRBV27
D: TRBD2
length: 14
J: TRBJ2-7

DNA: TGTGCCAGCAGCTACGGAGGGGCAGGCGAGACCCAGTACTTC
CDR3: CASSYGGAGETQYF
size: .
V: TRBV7-2
D: .
length: 14
J: TRBJ2-5

DNA: TGTGCCAGCAGCCCTGGACACTCTGGAAACACCATATATTTT
CDR3: CASSPGHSGNTIYF
size: .
V: TRBV14
D: .
length: 14
J: TRBJ1-3

DNA: TGTGCTAGCAGCCCGACAGGGGTCGGGGAGACCCAGTACTTC
CDR3: CASSPTGVGETQYF
size: once
V: TRBV7-7
D: TRBD1
length: 14
J: TRBJ2-5

DNA: TGTGCCACCAAGGGGGACAGGGACGCATCACCCCTCCACTTT
CDR3: CATKGDRDASPLHF
size: .
V: TRBV10-3
D: TRBD1
length: 14
J: TRBJ1-6

DNA: TGTGCCAGCAGGGGGACAGGGGAGTTCTTC
CDR3: CASRGTGEFF
size: .
V: TRBV6-5
D: TRBD1
length: 10
J: TRBJ2-1

DNA: TGTGCCAGCAGTGAAGCGGGTAGGGGTGAAGCTTTCTTT
CDR3: CASSEAGRGEAFF
size: once
V: TRBV6-1
D: .
length: 13
J: TRBJ1-1

DNA: TGCGCCCCCTCCGTTTATAATCAGCCCCAGCATTTT
CDR3: CAPSVYNQPQHF
size: once
V: TRBV10-1
D: .
length: 12
J: TRBJ1-5

DNA: TGTGCCAGCAGCAGGACTAGCGGGGGAGAAGAGACCCAGTACTTC
CDR3: CASSRTSGGEETQYF
size: .
V: TRBV5-4
D: TRBD2
length: 15
J: TRBJ2-5

DNA: TGTGCCAGCACTAGCGGGAGGGCATCTGGGAATGAGCAGTTCTTC
CDR3: CASTSGRASGNEQFF
size: .
V: TRBV2
D: TRBD2
length: 15
J: TRBJ2-1

DNA: TGTGCCAGTAGTATAGGGGAGGGGCGGACGGGAAGGCAGTTCTTC
CDR3: CASSIGEGRTGRQFF
size: .
V: TRBV19
D: TRBD2
length: 15
J: TRBJ2-1

DNA: TGTGCCTGGAAGGGGGCAGGAAGGGGGACTAATGAAAAACTGTTTTTT
CDR3: CAWKGAGRGTNEKLFF
size: few
V: TRBV30
D: TRBD1
length: 16
J: TRBJ1-4

DNA: TGCGCCAGCAGCCACGGCATCGGGACTAGCAATGAGCAGTTCTTC
CDR3: CASSHGIGTSNEQFF
size: .
V: TRBV4-1
D: TRBD2
length: 15
J: TRBJ2-1

DNA: TGTGCCAGCAGCGTAGATGGGGGAGGGGTCTACGAGCAGTACTTC
CDR3: CASSVDGGGVYEQYF
size: .
V: TRBV9
D: TRBD2
length: 15
J: TRBJ2-7

DNA: TGCGCCAGCAGTGGGTCTAGAGATAGCAATCAGCCCCAGCATTTT
CDR3: CASSGSRDSNQPQHF
size: .
V: TRBV10-1
D: .
length: 15
J: TRBJ1-5

DNA: TGCGCCAGCAGACCGGGACAAATTGGTGGAAACACCATATATTTT
CDR3: CASRPGQIGGNTIYF
size: .
V: TRBV4-3
D: .
length: 15
J: TRBJ1-3

DNA: TGTGCCAGCAGTCAAAGGGGGCGGTTCGCTTTGCTCTTC
CDR3: CASSQRGRFALLF
size: .
V: TRBV27
D: TRBD1
length: 13
J: TRBJ2-1

DNA: TGTGCCAGCAGTGAAGCTGGCGGACTAGCAGAGGCGAAGACCCAGTACTTC
CDR3: CASSEAGGLAEAKTQYF
size: .
V: TRBV2
D: TRBD2
length: 17
J: TRBJ2-5